The rows below give T cell receptor beta chains drawn from one sample of a study of graft-versus-host responses after intestinal transplantation. These receptors' antigens are unknown. The assay was immunoSEQ multiplex PCR, and TCRdb's table has in-frame clones only and misses some. The sample lists 85,000 to 100,000 clones; almost 90% were seen once. Sequencing was performed on unstimulated CD4+ T cells sorted from spleen or lymph node cells, taken before intestinal transplant. The receptors shown here come from a human donor who received an intestinal transplant. The CDR3 runs from the conserved cysteine through the conserved F or W. Fields, in order: CDR3 protein, CDR3 DNA, V gene, clone size, D gene, J gene. A D gene is named only where the DNA matches it firmly. Clone size is stated in some rows and not others, as once, few, many or a class when expanded.

CDR3aa: CASSATVTGGQPQHF; CDR3nt: TGTGCCAGTAGTGCCACGGTGACAGGGGGCCAGCCCCAGCATTTT; v_gene: TRBV19; abundance: .; d_gene: TRBD1; j_gene: TRBJ1-5
CDR3aa: CASSPTPQGETEAFF; CDR3nt: TGTGCCAGCTCACCGACCCCACAGGGAGAGACTGAAGCTTTCTTT; v_gene: TRBV18; abundance: .; d_gene: .; j_gene: TRBJ1-1
CDR3aa: CASSLGRGSNEKLFF; CDR3nt: TGTGCCAGCAGCTTAGGCAGGGGTTCTAATGAAAAACTGTTTTTT; v_gene: TRBV7-9; abundance: .; d_gene: .; j_gene: TRBJ1-4
CDR3aa: CASTNRAPNYGYTF; CDR3nt: TGTGCCAGCACCAACCGAGCCCCTAACTATGGCTACACCTTC; v_gene: TRBV6-6; abundance: .; d_gene: .; j_gene: TRBJ1-2
CDR3aa: CASSLVKPGQTSYEQYF; CDR3nt: TGCGCCAGCAGCTTGGTTAAACCGGGACAGACCTCCTACGAGCAGTACTTC; v_gene: TRBV5-1; abundance: few; d_gene: TRBD1; j_gene: TRBJ2-7
CDR3aa: CASSHLQGNSNQPQHF; CDR3nt: TGCGCCAGCAGCCATTTACAGGGGAATAGCAATCAGCCCCAGCATTTT; v_gene: TRBV4-1; abundance: .; d_gene: TRBD1; j_gene: TRBJ1-5
CDR3aa: CASSEGAPKVGSPLHF; CDR3nt: TGTGCCAGCAGTGAGGGAGCCCCGAAAGTAGGATCACCCCTCCACTTT; v_gene: TRBV2; abundance: .; d_gene: .; j_gene: TRBJ1-6
CDR3aa: CASSTTGEAFF; CDR3nt: TGTGCCAGCAGCACAACGGGTGAAGCTTTCTTT; v_gene: TRBV6-6; abundance: .; d_gene: .; j_gene: TRBJ1-1
CDR3aa: CASSLGPSDTQYF; CDR3nt: TGTGCCAGCAGCTTAGGCCCCTCAGATACGCAGTATTTT; v_gene: TRBV7-3; abundance: .; d_gene: .; j_gene: TRBJ2-3
CDR3aa: CASSRQPQDTEAFF; CDR3nt: TGTGCCAGCAGTAGACAGCCCCAGGACACTGAAGCTTTCTTT; v_gene: TRBV2; abundance: .; d_gene: .; j_gene: TRBJ1-1
CDR3aa: CASSWTSGGGYEQYF; CDR3nt: TGTGCCAGCAGCTGGACTAGCGGGGGGGGTTACGAGCAGTACTTC; v_gene: TRBV7-2; abundance: .; d_gene: TRBD2; j_gene: TRBJ2-7
CDR3aa: CASSFQRGGYTDTQYF; CDR3nt: TGTGCCAGCAGCTTCCAGCGGGGGGGGTACACAGATACGCAGTATTTT; v_gene: TRBV9; abundance: .; d_gene: TRBD2; j_gene: TRBJ2-3
CDR3aa: CASSTGSEQYF; CDR3nt: TGTGCCAGCAGTACAGGGAGCGAGCAGTACTTC; v_gene: TRBV6-5; abundance: .; d_gene: .; j_gene: TRBJ2-7
CDR3aa: CASSSTALGTSGGRKQFF; CDR3nt: TGTGCCAGCAGCTCCACCGCCCTCGGGACTAGCGGGGGGCGGAAGCAGTTCTTC; v_gene: TRBV28; abundance: .; d_gene: TRBD2; j_gene: TRBJ2-1
CDR3aa: CASSWRVGGLSYEQYF; CDR3nt: TGTGCCAGCAGCTGGAGGGTTGGCGGCCTCTCCTACGAGCAGTACTTC; v_gene: TRBV11-2; abundance: .; d_gene: .; j_gene: TRBJ2-7
CDR3aa: CASSLAEQETQYF; CDR3nt: TGTGCCAGCAGCTTAGCGGAACAAGAGACCCAGTACTTC; v_gene: TRBV5-4; abundance: .; d_gene: .; j_gene: TRBJ2-5
CDR3aa: CASSLAGGASNYGYTF; CDR3nt: TGCGCCAGCAGCTTGGCGGGAGGGGCCTCTAACTATGGCTACACCTTC; v_gene: TRBV5-1; abundance: .; d_gene: .; j_gene: TRBJ1-2
CDR3aa: CASSLGGELNYGYTF; CDR3nt: TGTGCCAGCAGCTTAGGGGGGGAGCTTAACTATGGCTACACCTTC; v_gene: TRBV7-9; abundance: .; d_gene: .; j_gene: TRBJ1-2
CDR3aa: CASSAGTGNTIYF; CDR3nt: TGCGCCAGCAGTGCCGGGACAGGGAACACCATATATTTT; v_gene: TRBV10-1; abundance: .; d_gene: TRBD1; j_gene: TRBJ1-3
CDR3aa: CASSFLRGGFNEQFF; CDR3nt: TGTGCCAGCAGTTTCCTGCGGGGGGGTTTCAATGAGCAGTTCTTC; v_gene: TRBV27; abundance: .; d_gene: TRBD2; j_gene: TRBJ2-1
CDR3aa: CASSWTGRNEKLFF; CDR3nt: TGCGCCAGCAGTTGGACAGGGCGGAATGAAAAACTGTTTTTT; v_gene: TRBV10-2; abundance: .; d_gene: TRBD1; j_gene: TRBJ1-4
CDR3aa: CASTDRPGETQYF; CDR3nt: TGTGCCAGCACCGACAGGCCAGGGGAGACCCAGTACTTC; v_gene: TRBV7-6; abundance: .; d_gene: .; j_gene: TRBJ2-5
CDR3aa: CASSLASGANNEQFF; CDR3nt: TGCGCCAGCAGCTTGGCTAGCGGGGCAAACAATGAGCAGTTCTTC; v_gene: TRBV5-1; abundance: .; d_gene: TRBD2; j_gene: TRBJ2-1
CDR3aa: CSVVVGEAGANVLTF; CDR3nt: TGCAGCGTTGTTGTCGGGGAGGCTGGGGCCAACGTCCTGACTTTC; v_gene: TRBV29-1; abundance: .; d_gene: .; j_gene: TRBJ2-6
CDR3aa: CASSQGGYTARSSYGYTF; CDR3nt: TGCGCCAGCAGCCAAGGGGGCTATACAGCCAGGTCTTCGTATGGCTACACCTTC; v_gene: TRBV4-1; abundance: .; d_gene: .; j_gene: TRBJ1-2
CDR3aa: CASSIQGVGEQYF; CDR3nt: TGTGCCAGTAGTATCCAGGGGGTCGGCGAGCAGTACTTC; v_gene: TRBV19; abundance: .; d_gene: TRBD1; j_gene: TRBJ2-7
CDR3aa: CSVEDRVGVPEAFF; CDR3nt: TGCAGCGTTGAAGATCGAGTCGGGGTCCCTGAAGCTTTCTTT; v_gene: TRBV29-1; abundance: few; d_gene: .; j_gene: TRBJ1-1
CDR3aa: CASSQFPGTAPYEQYF; CDR3nt: TGCGCCAGCAGCCAATTCCCGGGGACAGCTCCCTACGAGCAGTACTTC; v_gene: TRBV4-1; abundance: .; d_gene: TRBD1; j_gene: TRBJ2-7
CDR3aa: CASSFGTGYRGNTEAFF; CDR3nt: TGTGCCAGCAGCTTCGGGACAGGCTACAGGGGGAACACTGAAGCTTTCTTT; v_gene: TRBV7-9; abundance: once; d_gene: TRBD1; j_gene: TRBJ1-1
CDR3aa: CASSADRLGHNEQFF; CDR3nt: TGTGCCAGCAGCGCTGACCGACTGGGGCACAATGAGCAGTTCTTC; v_gene: TRBV5-6; abundance: .; d_gene: .; j_gene: TRBJ2-1
CDR3aa: CASMKTGTYTEAFF; CDR3nt: TGTGCCAGCATGAAGACAGGGACTTACACTGAAGCTTTCTTT; v_gene: TRBV2; abundance: .; d_gene: TRBD1; j_gene: TRBJ1-1
CDR3aa: CASSVIRDSYNYGYTF; CDR3nt: TGTGCCAGCAGCGTCATCCGGGACAGTTATAACTATGGCTACACCTTC; v_gene: TRBV9; abundance: .; d_gene: TRBD1; j_gene: TRBJ1-2
CDR3aa: CASSWDRGGPYGYTF; CDR3nt: TGTGCCAGCAGTTGGGACAGGGGAGGCCCCTATGGCTACACCTTC; v_gene: TRBV27; abundance: .; d_gene: TRBD1; j_gene: TRBJ1-2
CDR3aa: CASSLTGGFYGYTF; CDR3nt: TGTGCCAGCAGCTTAACAGGGGGATTCTATGGCTACACCTTC; v_gene: TRBV7-3; abundance: .; d_gene: .; j_gene: TRBJ1-2
CDR3aa: CASSPRQGGGEKLFF; CDR3nt: TGTGCCAGCAGCCCCAGACAGGGGGGGGGTGAAAAACTGTTTTTT; v_gene: TRBV7-2; abundance: .; d_gene: TRBD1; j_gene: TRBJ1-4
CDR3aa: CASSSVGGTDTQYF; CDR3nt: TGTGCCAGCAGCTCGGTGGGGGGAACAGATACGCAGTATTTT; v_gene: TRBV7-9; abundance: .; d_gene: .; j_gene: TRBJ2-3
CDR3aa: CAISESRTGRITEAFF; CDR3nt: TGTGCCATCAGTGAGTCGAGAACAGGGCGTATCACTGAAGCTTTCTTT; v_gene: TRBV10-3; abundance: .; d_gene: .; j_gene: TRBJ1-1
CDR3aa: CASSTTGSQETQYF; CDR3nt: TGTGCCAGCAGCACCACCGGGAGCCAAGAGACCCAGTACTTC; v_gene: TRBV11-2; abundance: .; d_gene: .; j_gene: TRBJ2-5
CDR3aa: CASSGSGTTTNYGYTF; CDR3nt: TGTGCCAGCAGTGGATCCGGGACAACTACTAACTATGGCTACACCTTC; v_gene: TRBV6-6; abundance: .; d_gene: .; j_gene: TRBJ1-2
CDR3aa: CASSQRTGQTYNEQFF; CDR3nt: TGCGCCAGCAGCCAAAGGACAGGCCAGACCTACAATGAGCAGTTCTTC; v_gene: TRBV4-1; abundance: .; d_gene: TRBD1; j_gene: TRBJ2-1